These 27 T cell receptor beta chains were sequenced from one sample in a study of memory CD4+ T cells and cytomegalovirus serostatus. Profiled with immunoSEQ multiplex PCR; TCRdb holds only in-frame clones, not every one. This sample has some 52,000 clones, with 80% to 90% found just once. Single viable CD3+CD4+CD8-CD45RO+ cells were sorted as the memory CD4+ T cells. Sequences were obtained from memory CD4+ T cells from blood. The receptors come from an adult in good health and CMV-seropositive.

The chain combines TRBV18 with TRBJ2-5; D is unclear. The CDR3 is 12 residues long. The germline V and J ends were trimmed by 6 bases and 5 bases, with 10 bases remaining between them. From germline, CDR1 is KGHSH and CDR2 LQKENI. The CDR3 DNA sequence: TGTGCCAGCTCCCCCGGGTGGGAGACCCAGTACTTC. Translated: CASSPGWETQYF.

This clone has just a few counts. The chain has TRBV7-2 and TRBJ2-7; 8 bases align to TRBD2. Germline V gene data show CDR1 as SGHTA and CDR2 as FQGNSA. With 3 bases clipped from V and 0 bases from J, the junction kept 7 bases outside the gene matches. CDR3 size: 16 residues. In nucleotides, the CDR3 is TGTGCCAGCAGCTTGGCGGGAGGCGCCAGCTCCTACGAGCAGTACTTC. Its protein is CASSLAGGASSYEQYF.

CDR3 nucleotides: TGTGCCAGCTCACCCCGACAGGGGTTGGATGGCTACACCTTC. It yields the protein CASSPRQGLDGYTF. The rearrangement links TRBV18 to TRBJ1-2, with 8 bases lining up with TRBD1. V lost 3 bases, J lost 6 bases, and 6 bases stayed unmatched. Germline V gene sequence: CDR1 KGHSH, CDR2 LQKENI. CDR3 length: 14 residues.

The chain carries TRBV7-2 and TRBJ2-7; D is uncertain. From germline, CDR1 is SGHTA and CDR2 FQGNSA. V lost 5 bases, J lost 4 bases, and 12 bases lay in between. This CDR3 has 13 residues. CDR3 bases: TGTGCCAGCAGCCAGGACGAGTATTACGAGCAGTACTTC. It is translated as CASSQDEYYEQYF.

For the CDR3, the DNA is TGCAGCGTTGATGGGGGGCCGAACACTGAAGCTTTCTTT. It specifies CSVDGGPNTEAFF. The chain couples TRBV29-1 to TRBJ1-1; tentatively, D is TRBD1 (6 bases). This CDR3 spans 13 amino acids. Germline V gives CDR1 SQVTM, CDR2 ANQGSEA. V lost 3 bases to trimming and J lost 1 base, with 9 bases between them.

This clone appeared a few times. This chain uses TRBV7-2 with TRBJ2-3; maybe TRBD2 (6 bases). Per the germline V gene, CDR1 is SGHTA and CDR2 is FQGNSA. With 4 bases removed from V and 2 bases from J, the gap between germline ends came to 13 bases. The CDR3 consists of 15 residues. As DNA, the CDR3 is TGTGCCAGCAGCTCTAGCGTCCGGGACACAGATACGCAGTATTTT. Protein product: CASSSSVRDTDTQYF.

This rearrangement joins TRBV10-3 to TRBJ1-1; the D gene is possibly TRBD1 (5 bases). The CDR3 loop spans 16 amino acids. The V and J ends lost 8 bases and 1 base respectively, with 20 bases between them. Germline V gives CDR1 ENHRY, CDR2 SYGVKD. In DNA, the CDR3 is TGTGCCATCCGAATCAGGGAAGGCGGGAAGAACACTGAAGCTTTCTTT. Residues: CAIRIREGGKNTEAFF.

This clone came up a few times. The CDR3 region is CASWIQGSTEAFF. CDR3 nucleotide sequence: TGTGCCAGCTGGATACAGGGGTCCACTGAAGCTTTCTTT. This rearrangement joins TRBV6-5 to TRBJ1-1; 7 bases fit TRBD1. The CDR3 extends over 13 amino acids. Trimming at V came to 8 bases and at J to 4 bases, leaving 7 bases not matched to a gene. The germline V gene has CDR1 MNHEY and CDR2 SVGAGI.

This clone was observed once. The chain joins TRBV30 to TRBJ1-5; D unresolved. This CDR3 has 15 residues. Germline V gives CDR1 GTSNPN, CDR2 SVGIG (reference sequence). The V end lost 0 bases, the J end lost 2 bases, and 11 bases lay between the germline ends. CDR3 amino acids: CAWSVPGWGNQPQHF. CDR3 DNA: TGTGCCTGGAGTGTACCGGGGTGGGGCAATCAGCCCCAGCATTTT.

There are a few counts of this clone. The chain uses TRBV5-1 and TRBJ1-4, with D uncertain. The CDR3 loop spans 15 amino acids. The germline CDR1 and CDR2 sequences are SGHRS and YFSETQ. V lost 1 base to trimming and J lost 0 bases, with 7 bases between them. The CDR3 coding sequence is TGCGCCAGCAGCTTGTTAGTGGCAACTAATGAAAAACTGTTTTTT. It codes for CASSLLVATNEKLFF.

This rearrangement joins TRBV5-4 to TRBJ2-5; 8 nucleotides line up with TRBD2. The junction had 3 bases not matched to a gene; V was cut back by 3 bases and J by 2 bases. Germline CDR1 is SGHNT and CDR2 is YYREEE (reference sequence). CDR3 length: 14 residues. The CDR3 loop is CASSSGTRQETQYF. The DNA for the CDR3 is TGTGCCAGCAGCTCCGGGACTAGACAAGAGACCCAGTACTTC.

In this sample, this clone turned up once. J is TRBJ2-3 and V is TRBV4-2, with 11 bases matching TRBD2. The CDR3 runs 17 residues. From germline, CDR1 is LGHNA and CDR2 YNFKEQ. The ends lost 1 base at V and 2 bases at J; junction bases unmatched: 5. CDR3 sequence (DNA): TGTGCCAGCAGCCAAGTCGGGACTAGCGGTTCCACAGATACGCAGTATTTT. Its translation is CASSQVGTSGSTDTQYF.

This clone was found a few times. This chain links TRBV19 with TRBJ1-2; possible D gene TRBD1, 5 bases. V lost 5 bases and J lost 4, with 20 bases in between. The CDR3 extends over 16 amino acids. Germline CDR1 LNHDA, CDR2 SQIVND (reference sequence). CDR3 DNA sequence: TGTGCCAGTAGTCTGGGGGTTTCATCCCGTCTCTATGGCTACACCTTC. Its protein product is CASSLGVSSRLYGYTF.

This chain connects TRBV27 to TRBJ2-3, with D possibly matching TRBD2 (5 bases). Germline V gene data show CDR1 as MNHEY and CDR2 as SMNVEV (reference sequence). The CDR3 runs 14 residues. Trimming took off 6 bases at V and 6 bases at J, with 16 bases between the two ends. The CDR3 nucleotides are TGTGCCAGCAGCTCGGGGTCCTTGCGGGATACGCAGTATTTT. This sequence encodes CASSSGSLRDTQYF.

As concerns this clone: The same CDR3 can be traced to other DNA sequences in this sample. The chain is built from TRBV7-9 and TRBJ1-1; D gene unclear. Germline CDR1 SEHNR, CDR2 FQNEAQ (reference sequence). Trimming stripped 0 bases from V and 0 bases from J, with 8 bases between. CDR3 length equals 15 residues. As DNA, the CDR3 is TGTGCCAGCAGCTTAGCGAGGGCGCTGAACACTGAAGCTTTCTTT. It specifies CASSLARALNTEAFF.

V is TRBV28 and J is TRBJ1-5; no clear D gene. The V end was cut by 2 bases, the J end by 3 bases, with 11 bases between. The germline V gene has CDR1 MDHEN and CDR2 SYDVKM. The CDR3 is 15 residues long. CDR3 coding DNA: TGTGCCAGCAGTTTAAAGGGATCCTACAATCAGCCCCAGCATTTT. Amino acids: CASSLKGSYNQPQHF.

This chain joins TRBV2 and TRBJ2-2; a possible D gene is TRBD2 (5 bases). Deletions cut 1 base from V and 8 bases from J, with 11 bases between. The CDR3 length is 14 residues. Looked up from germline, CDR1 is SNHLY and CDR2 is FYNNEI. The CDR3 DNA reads TGTGCCAGCAGTGAAGAAGGGCGGGTGGGGGAGCTGTTTTTT. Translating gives CASSEEGRVGELFF.

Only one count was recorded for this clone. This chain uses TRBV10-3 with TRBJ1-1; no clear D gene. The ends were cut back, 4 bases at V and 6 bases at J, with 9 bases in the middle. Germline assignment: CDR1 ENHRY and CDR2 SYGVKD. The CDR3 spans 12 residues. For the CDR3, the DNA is TGTGCCATCAGTGTGGCCGGGTCTGAAGCTTTCTTT. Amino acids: CAISVAGSEAFF.

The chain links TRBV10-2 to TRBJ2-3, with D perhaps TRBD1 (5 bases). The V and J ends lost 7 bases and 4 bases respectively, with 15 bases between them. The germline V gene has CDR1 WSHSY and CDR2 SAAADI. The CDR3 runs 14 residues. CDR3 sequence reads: CASTRARVADTQYF. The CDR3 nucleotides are TGCGCCAGCACTCGGGCCAGGGTCGCAGATACGCAGTATTTT.

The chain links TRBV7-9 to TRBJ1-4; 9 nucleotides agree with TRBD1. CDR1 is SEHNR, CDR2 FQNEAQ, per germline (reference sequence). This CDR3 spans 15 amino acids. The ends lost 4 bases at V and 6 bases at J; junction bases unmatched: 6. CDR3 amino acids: CASSSRTGVDEKLFF. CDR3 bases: TGTGCCAGCAGCTCACGGACAGGGGTCGATGAAAAACTGTTTTTT.

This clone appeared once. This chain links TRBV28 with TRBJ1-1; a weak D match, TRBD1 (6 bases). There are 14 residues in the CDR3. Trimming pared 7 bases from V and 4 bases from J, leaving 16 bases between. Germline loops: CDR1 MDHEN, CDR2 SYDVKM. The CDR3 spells CASIRGGAATEAFF. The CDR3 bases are TGTGCCAGCATAAGGGGGGGGGCAGCCACTGAAGCTTTCTTT.

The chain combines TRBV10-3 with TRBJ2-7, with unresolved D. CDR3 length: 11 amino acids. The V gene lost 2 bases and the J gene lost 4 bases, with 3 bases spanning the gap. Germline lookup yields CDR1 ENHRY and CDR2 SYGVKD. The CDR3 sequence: CAISEKYEQYF. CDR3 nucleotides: TGTGCCATCAGTGAGAAGTACGAGCAGTACTTC.

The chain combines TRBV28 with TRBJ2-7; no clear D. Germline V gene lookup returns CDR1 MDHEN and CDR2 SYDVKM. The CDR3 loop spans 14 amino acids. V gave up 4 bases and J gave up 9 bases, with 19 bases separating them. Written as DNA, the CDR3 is TGTGCCAGCAGTTCCCCCTTGTCCCAGAGGAGGCAGTACTTC. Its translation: CASSSPLSQRRQYF.

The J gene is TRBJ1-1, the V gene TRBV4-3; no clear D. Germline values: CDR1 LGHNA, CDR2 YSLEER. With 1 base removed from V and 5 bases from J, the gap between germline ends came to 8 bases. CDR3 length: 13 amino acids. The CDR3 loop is CASSQVTGTEAFF. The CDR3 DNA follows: TGCGCCAGCAGCCAAGTCACGGGGACTGAAGCTTTCTTT.

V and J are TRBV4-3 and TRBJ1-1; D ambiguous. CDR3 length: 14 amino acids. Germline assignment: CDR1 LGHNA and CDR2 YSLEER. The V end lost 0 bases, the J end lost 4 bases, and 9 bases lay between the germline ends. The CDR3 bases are TGCGCCAGCAGCCAAGAGGCGGGGTCCACTGAAGCTTTCTTT. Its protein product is CASSQEAGSTEAFF.

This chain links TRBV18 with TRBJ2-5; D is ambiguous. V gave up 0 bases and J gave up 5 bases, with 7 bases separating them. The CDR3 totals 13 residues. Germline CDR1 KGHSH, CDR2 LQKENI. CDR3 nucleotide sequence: TGTGCCAGCTCACCACCGTTCTGGGAGACCCAGTACTTC. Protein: CASSPPFWETQYF. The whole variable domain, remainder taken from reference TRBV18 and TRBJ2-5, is NAGVMQNPRHLVRRRGQEARLRCSPMKGHSHVYWYRQLPEEGLKFMVYLQKENIIDESGMPKERFSAEFPKEGPSILRIQQVVRGDSAAYFCASSPPFWETQYFGPGTRLLVL.

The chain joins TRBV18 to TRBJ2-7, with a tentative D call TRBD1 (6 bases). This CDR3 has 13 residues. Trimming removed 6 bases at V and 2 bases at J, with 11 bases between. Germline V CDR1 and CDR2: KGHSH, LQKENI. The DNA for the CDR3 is TGTGCCAGCTCCGTTGGACAGACCTACGAGCAGTACTTC. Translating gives CASSVGQTYEQYF.